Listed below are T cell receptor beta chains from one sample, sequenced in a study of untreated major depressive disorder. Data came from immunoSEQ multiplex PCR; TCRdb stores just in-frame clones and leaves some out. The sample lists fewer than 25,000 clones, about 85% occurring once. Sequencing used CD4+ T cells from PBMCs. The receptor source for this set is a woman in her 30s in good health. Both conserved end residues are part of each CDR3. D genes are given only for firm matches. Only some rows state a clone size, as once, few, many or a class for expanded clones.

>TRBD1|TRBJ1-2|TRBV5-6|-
CASSPLAGRGLYGYTF
TGTGCCAGCAGCCCCCTGGCGGGCAGGGGGCTTTATGGCTACACCTTC
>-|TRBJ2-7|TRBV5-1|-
CASSLQTGTKSYEQYF
TGCGCCAGCAGCTTGCAAACCGGGACCAAGTCCTACGAGCAGTACTTC
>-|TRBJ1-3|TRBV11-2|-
CASSSVTAGNTIYF
TGTGCCAGCAGCTCTGTTACTGCTGGAAACACCATATATTTT
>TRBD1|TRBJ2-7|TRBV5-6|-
CASSAGTGVIYEQYF
TGTGCCAGCAGCGCCGGGACAGGGGTTATCTACGAGCAGTACTTC
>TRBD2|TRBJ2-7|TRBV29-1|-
CSAGTSFYEQYF
TGCAGCGCTGGGACTAGCTTCTACGAGCAGTACTTC
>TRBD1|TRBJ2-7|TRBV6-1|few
CASSEGWGTGGNEQYF
TGTGCCAGCAGTGAAGGTTGGGGGACAGGGGGCAACGAGCAGTACTTC
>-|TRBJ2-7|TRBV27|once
CASSPLSLTGRSYEQYF
TGTGCCAGCAGCCCTCTGTCTTTGACCGGTCGGTCCTACGAGCAGTACTTC
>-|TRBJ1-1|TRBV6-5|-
CASSYLREGTEAFF
TGTGCCAGCAGTTACCTCCGGGAGGGAACTGAAGCTTTCTTT
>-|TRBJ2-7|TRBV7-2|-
CASSPRGLSYEQYF
TGTGCCAGCAGCCCCAGGGGACTCTCCTACGAGCAGTACTTC
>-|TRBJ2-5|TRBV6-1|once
CASSNPGLQETQYF
TGTGCCAGCAGTAACCCGGGCCTCCAAGAGACCCAGTACTTC
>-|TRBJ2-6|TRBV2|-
CASSREGGAGANVLTF
TGTGCCAGCAGCCGAGAAGGGGGTGCAGGGGCCAACGTCCTGACTTTC
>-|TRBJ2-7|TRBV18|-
CASSPSTGLYEQYF
TGTGCCAGCTCGCCCTCGACAGGACTTTACGAGCAGTACTTC
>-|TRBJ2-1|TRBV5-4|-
CASSFDYNEQFF
TGTGCCAGCAGCTTTGACTACAATGAGCAGTTCTTC
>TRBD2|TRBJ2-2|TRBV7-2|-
CASSPTSGRAGELFF
TGTGCCAGCAGCCCGACTAGCGGGAGGGCCGGGGAGCTGTTTTTT
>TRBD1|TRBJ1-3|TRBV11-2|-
CASSSRDRLQRSGNTIYF
TGTGCCAGCAGTTCCCGGGACAGGCTACAACGCTCTGGAAACACCATATATTTT
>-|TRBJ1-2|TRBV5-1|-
CASSPGSYGYTF
TGCGCCAGCAGCCCGGGATCATATGGCTACACCTTC
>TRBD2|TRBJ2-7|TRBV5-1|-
CASSLGSIGQAGYEQYF
TGCGCCAGCAGCTTGGGAAGTATTGGGCAAGCGGGGTACGAGCAGTACTTC
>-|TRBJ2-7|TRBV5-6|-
CASSFMPGSEQYF
TGTGCCAGCAGCTTTATGCCCGGGTCCGAGCAGTACTTC
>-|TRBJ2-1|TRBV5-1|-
CASSLDRGTHEQFF
TGCGCCAGCAGCTTGGATCGGGGGACCCATGAGCAGTTCTTC
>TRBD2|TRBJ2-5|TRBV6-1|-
CASSPSGRVGETQYF
TGTGCCAGCAGTCCTAGCGGGAGGGTCGGAGAGACCCAGTACTTC
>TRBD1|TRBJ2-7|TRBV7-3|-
CARVPGTGDSEQYF
TGTGCCAGAGTTCCCGGGACAGGAGATAGCGAGCAGTACTTC
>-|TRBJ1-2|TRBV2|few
CASSERAVRDYGYTF
TGTGCCAGCAGTGAACGGGCAGTCCGTGACTATGGCTACACCTTC
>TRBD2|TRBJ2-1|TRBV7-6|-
CASSLVGGSSYNEQFF
TGTGCCAGCAGCTTAGTCGGCGGGAGCTCCTACAATGAGCAGTTCTTC
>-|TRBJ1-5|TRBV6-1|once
CASTPAGASNQPQHF
TGTGCCAGCACTCCCGCCGGGGCGTCCAATCAGCCCCAGCATTTT
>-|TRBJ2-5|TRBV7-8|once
CASSPPRRIGQYF
TGTGCCAGCAGCCCGCCCCGTAGAATTGGCCAGTACTTC
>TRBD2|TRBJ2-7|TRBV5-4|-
CASSLNLAGTYEQYF
TGTGCCAGCAGCTTGAACTTAGCGGGAACCTACGAGCAGTACTTC
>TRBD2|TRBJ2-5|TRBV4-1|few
CASSQGLAGVRETQYF
TGCGCCAGCAGCCAAGGGCTAGCGGGAGTCCGTGAGACCCAGTACTTC
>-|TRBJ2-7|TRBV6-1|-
CASSVDRLGRPYEQYF
TGTGCCAGCAGTGTCGACAGGCTTGGACGCCCCTACGAGCAGTACTTC
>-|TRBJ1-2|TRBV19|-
CASSIDRGRTLYGYTF
TGTGCCAGTAGTATAGATCGGGGGCGAACGCTGTATGGCTACACCTTC
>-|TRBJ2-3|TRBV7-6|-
CASSSQRDTQYF
TGTGCCAGCAGCTCCCAGAGAGATACGCAGTATTTT
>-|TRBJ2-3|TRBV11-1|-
CASSFDSITDTQYF
TGTGCCAGCAGCTTCGATTCTATCACAGATACGCAGTATTTT
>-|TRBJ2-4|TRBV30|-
CAWSVPAGPKNIQYF
TGTGCCTGGAGTGTTCCCGCAGGGCCCAAAAACATTCAGTACTTC
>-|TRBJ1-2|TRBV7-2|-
CASSSGLGDYGYTF
TGTGCCAGCAGCTCCGGGCTAGGGGACTATGGCTACACCTTC
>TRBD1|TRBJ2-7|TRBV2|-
CASSEDRLSEQYF
TGTGCCAGCAGTGAGGACAGGTTGTCCGAGCAGTACTTC
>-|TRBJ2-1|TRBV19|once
CASSIEGGINEQFF
TGTGCCAGTAGTATAGAGGGGGGAATCAATGAGCAGTTCTTC
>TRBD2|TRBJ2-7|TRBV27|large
CASRIRLAGSGEQYF
TGTGCCAGCAGAATTCGACTAGCGGGCTCGGGGGAGCAGTACTTC
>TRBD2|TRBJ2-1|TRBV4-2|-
CASSQGGGRANNEQFF
TGTGCCAGCAGCCAAGGAGGCGGGAGGGCCAACAATGAGCAGTTCTTC
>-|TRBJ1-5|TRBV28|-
CASSPLGRDGQPQHF
TGTGCCAGCAGTCCGCTAGGCAGGGACGGGCAGCCCCAGCATTTT
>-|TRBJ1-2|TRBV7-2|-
CASSLPVNYGYTF
TGTGCCAGCAGCTTACCGGTCAACTATGGCTACACCTTC
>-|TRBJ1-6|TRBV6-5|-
CASTGSGNSPLHF
TGTGCCAGCACTGGCAGTGGTAATTCACCCCTCCACTTT
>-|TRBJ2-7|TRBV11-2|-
CASSSRPGYEQYF
TGTGCCAGCAGCTCGCGGCCAGGATACGAGCAGTACTTC
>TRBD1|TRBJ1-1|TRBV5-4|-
CAIRTGRGTEAFF
TGTGCCATACGGACAGGGCGAGGGACTGAAGCTTTCTTT
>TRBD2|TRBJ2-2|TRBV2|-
CASSPRRRTSGSGTGELFF
TGTGCCAGCAGTCCGCGGAGACGGACTAGCGGGAGTGGCACCGGGGAGCTGTTTTTT
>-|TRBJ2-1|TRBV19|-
CASSTTRNNEQFF
TGTGCCAGTAGTACCACACGGAACAATGAGCAGTTCTTC
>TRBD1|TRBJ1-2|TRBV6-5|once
CASSYDGTDGYTF
TGTGCCAGCAGTTACGATGGGACAGACGGCTACACCTTC
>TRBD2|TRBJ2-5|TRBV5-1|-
CASSLDPSGQGETQYF
TGCGCCAGCAGCTTGGATCCTAGCGGGCAGGGGGAGACCCAGTACTTC
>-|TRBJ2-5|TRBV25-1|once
CASSEYSIQETQYF
TGTGCCAGCAGTGAATATTCGATCCAAGAGACCCAGTACTTC
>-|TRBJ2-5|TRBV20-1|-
CSAGQQETQYF
TGCAGTGCCGGACAGCAAGAGACCCAGTACTTC